The 11 T cell receptor beta chains presented below share a single source sample, sequenced in a study of cytomegalovirus exposure and HLA in healthy donors. In the PCR, 60 Vbeta and 13 Jbeta primers were used. Sequenced by immunoSEQ multiplex PCR; TCRdb stores in-frame clones only, minus some. This sample has under 150,000 clones, with roughly 77% found just once. Sequencing was carried out using PBMCs. These receptors were obtained from a woman aged 40 to 50 in good health and CMV-seropositive.

The chain carries TRBV6-5 and TRBJ2-1, with TRBD1 identical over 8 bases. The CDR3 length is 15 residues. The germline gives CDR1 MNHEY, CDR2 SVGAGI. V lost 6 bases to trimming and J lost 1 base; unmatched junction nucleotides: 5. For the CDR3, the DNA is TGTGCCAGCAGGCCCGGGACAGGTTCCTACAATGAGCAGTTCTTC. This encodes CASRPGTGSYNEQFF.

V is TRBV6-6 and J is TRBJ1-1, with D possibly being TRBD1 (5 bases). CDR1 MNHNY and CDR2 SVGAGI come from the germline V gene (reference sequence). CDR3 length: 15 residues. V dropped 5 bases and J dropped 5 bases, with 18 bases sitting between them. CDR3 nucleotides: TGTGCCAGCAGTACACCCCTGGAGGGGTGGACTGAAGCTTTCTTT. Amino acid sequence: CASSTPLEGWTEAFF.

This rearrangement joins TRBV28 to TRBJ1-2, with TRBD1 matching over 7 bases. Germline assignment: CDR1 MDHEN and CDR2 SYDVKM. This CDR3 is 15 amino acids long. With V trimmed by 5 bases and J by 8 bases, 14 bases remained unmatched. CDR3 protein: CASSILQDRAAGYTF. The CDR3 coding sequence is TGTGCCAGCAGTATACTTCAAGACAGGGCGGCGGGCTACACCTTC.

The V call is TRBV5-4, the J call TRBJ1-4; tentatively, D is TRBD1 (5 bases). This CDR3 has 14 amino acids. V was clipped by 2 bases and J by 7 bases, with 12 bases between them. CDR1 and CDR2 from the germline V gene are SGHNT and YYREEE (reference sequence). The CDR3 protein is CASSFGGTGEKLFF. CDR3 nucleotides: TGTGCCAGCAGCTTTGGAGGGACGGGTGAAAAACTGTTTTTT.

V and J are TRBV6-6 and TRBJ1-5; D not certain. Germline V gene lookup returns CDR1 MNHNY and CDR2 SVGAGI (reference sequence). Trimming removed 6 bases at V and 0 bases at J, with 12 bases between. The CDR3 runs 15 residues. The CDR3 spells CASSSTANSNQPQHF. The CDR3 region has the DNA TGTGCCAGCAGCTCGACTGCCAATAGCAATCAGCCCCAGCATTTT.

The sample holds one count of this clone. The J gene is TRBJ2-5, the V gene TRBV5-1, with 7 bases matching TRBD1. The CDR3 totals 14 residues. The germline CDR1 and CDR2 sequences are SGHRS and YFSETQ. V shed 4 bases, J shed 3 bases, and the junction held 6 bases outside the gene matches. CDR3: CASSGGQLEETQYF. DNA of the CDR3: TGCGCCAGCAGCGGGGGACAGTTGGAAGAGACCCAGTACTTC.

The chain is built from TRBV6-5 and TRBJ2-1; TRBD1 might be the D (5 bases). CDR1 and CDR2 from the germline V gene are MNHEY and SVGAGI. The CDR3 spans 15 residues. Trimming removed 6 bases from V and 0 bases from J, with 12 bases in between. This chain's CDR3 is CASREQVSSYNEQFF. In DNA, the CDR3 is TGTGCCAGCAGAGAACAGGTTTCCTCCTACAATGAGCAGTTCTTC.

This clone is a singleton in its sample. This chain joins TRBV6-4 and TRBJ1-1, with D possibly being TRBD1 (5 bases). Trimming removed 0 bases from V and 5 bases from J, with 13 bases in between. This CDR3 has 15 residues. CDR1 is MRHNA, CDR2 SNTAGT, per germline. Written as DNA, the CDR3 is TGTGCCAGCAGTGACTCCTCGGGGGGGGTTACTGAAGCTTTCTTT. As protein: CASSDSSGGVTEAFF.

CDR3: CASSHRGRGSYEQYF. The CDR3 DNA reads as TGCGCCAGCAGCCACCGGGGGAGGGGCTCCTACGAGCAGTACTTC. The V call is TRBV4-3, the J call TRBJ2-7; 7 bases are a match to TRBD2. Unmatched junction bases numbered 5, after V lost 3 bases and J lost 0 bases. The CDR3 is made up of 15 amino acids. The germline CDR1 and CDR2 sequences are LGHNA and YSLEER.

The chain joins TRBV7-9 to TRBJ1-2; D is possibly TRBD1 (5 bases). Trimming removed 5 bases at V and 0 bases at J, with 16 bases between. CDR3 size: 16 residues. Per germline, CDR1 SEHNR and CDR2 FQNEAQ (reference sequence). The CDR3 loop is CASSPGGTPPNYGYTF. CDR3 DNA sequence: TGTGCCAGCAGCCCGGGGGGGACCCCACCTAACTATGGCTACACCTTC.

The DNA of the CDR3 is TGTGCCAGCAGCTTAGATTTATTCGAAAAACTGTTTTTT. It encodes CASSLDLFEKLFF. The chain uses TRBV7-9 and TRBJ1-4, with D hard to call. This CDR3 is built from 13 residues. Trimming pared 1 base from V and 8 bases from J, leaving 8 bases between. The germline CDR1 and CDR2 sequences are SEHNR and FQNEAQ (reference sequence).